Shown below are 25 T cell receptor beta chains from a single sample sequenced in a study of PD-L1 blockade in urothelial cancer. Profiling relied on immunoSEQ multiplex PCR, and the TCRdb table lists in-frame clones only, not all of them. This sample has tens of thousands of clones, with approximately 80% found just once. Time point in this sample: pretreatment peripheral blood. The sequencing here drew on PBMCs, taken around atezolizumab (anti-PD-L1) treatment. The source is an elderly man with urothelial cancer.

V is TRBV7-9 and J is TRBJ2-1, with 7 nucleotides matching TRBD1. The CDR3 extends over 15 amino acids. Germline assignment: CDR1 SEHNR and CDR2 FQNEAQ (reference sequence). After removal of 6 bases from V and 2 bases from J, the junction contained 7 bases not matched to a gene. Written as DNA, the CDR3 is TGTGCCAGCAGTTTGAGGGGGCTCACCTACAATGAGCAGTTCTTC. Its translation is CASSLRGLTYNEQFF. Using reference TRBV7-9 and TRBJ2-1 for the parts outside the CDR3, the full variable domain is DTGVSQNPRHKITKRGQNVTFRCDPISEHNRLYWYRQTLGQGPEFLTYFQNEAQLEKSRLLSDRFSAERPKGSFSTLEIQRTEQGDSAMYLCASSLRGLTYNEQFFGPGTRLTVL.

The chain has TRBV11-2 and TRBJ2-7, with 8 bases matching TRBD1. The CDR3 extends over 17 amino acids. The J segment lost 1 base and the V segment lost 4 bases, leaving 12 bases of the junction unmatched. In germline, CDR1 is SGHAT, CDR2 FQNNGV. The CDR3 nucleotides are TGTGCCAGCAGCTCAATACGGACAGGGATAAGGTCCTACGAGCAGTACTTC. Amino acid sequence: CASSSIRTGIRSYEQYF.

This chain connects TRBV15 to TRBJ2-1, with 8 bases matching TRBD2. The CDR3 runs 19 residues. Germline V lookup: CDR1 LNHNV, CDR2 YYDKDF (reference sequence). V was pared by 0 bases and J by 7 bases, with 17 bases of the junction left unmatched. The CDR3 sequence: CATSRDRLSGSLRGNEQFF. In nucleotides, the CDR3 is TGTGCCACCAGCAGAGATAGGTTAAGCGGGAGTTTAAGAGGTAATGAGCAGTTCTTC. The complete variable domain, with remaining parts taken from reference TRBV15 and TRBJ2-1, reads DAMVIQNPRYQVTQFGKPVTLSCSQTLNHNVMYWYQQKSSQAPKLLFHYYDKDFNNEADTPDNFQSRRPNTSFCFLDIRSPGLGDTAMYLCATSRDRLSGSLRGNEQFFGPGTRLTVL.

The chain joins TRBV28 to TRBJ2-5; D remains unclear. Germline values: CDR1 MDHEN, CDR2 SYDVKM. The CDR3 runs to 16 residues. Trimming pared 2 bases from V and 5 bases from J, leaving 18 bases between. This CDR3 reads CASSLGGSFRGETQYF. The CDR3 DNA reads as TGTGCCAGCAGTTTAGGTGGTAGCTTCCGTGGGGAGACCCAGTACTTC.

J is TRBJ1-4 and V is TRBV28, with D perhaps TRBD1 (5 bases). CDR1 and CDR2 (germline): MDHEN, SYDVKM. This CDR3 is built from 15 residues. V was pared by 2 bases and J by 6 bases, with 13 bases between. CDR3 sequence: CASSLGGAHYEKLFF. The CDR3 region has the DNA TGTGCCAGCAGTTTAGGAGGGGCCCATTATGAAAAACTGTTTTTT.

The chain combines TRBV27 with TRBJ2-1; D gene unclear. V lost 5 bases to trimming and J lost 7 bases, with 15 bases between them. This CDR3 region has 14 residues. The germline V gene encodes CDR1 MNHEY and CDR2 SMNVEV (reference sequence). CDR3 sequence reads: CASSPAGLSNEQFF. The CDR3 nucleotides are TGTGCCAGCAGTCCGGCAGGCCTATCTAATGAGCAGTTCTTC.

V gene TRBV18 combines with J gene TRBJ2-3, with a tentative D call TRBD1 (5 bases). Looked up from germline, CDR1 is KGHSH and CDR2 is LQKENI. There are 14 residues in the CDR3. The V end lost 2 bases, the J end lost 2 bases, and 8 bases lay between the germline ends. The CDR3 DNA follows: TGTGCCAGCTCACCATCCAGGGCCACAGATACGCAGTATTTT. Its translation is CASSPSRATDTQYF.

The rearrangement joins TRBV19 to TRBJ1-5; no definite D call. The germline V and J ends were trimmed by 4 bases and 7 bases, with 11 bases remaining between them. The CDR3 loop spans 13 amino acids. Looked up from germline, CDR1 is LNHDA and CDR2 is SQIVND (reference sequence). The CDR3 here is CASSNGELQPQHF. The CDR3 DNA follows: TGTGCCAGTAGTAACGGGGAGTTGCAGCCCCAGCATTTT.

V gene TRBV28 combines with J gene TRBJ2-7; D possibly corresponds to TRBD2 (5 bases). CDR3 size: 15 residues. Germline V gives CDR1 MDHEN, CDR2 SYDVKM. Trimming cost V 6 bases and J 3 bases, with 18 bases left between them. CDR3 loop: CASSPGRRPVYEQYF. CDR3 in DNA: TGTGCCAGCAGCCCCGGAAGGAGGCCGGTCTACGAGCAGTACTTC.

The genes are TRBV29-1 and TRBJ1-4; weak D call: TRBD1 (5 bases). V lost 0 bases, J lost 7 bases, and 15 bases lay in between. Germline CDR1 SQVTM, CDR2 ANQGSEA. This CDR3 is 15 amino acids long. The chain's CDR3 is CSVEDAGRRGEKLFF. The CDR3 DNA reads TGCAGCGTTGAAGATGCGGGGCGCCGGGGTGAAAAACTGTTTTTT.

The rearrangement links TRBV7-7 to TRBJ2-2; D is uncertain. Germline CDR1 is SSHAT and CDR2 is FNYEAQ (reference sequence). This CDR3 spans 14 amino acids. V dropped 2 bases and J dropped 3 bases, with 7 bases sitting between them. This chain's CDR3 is CASSLFTDTGELFF. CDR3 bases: TGTGCCAGCAGCTTATTTACGGACACCGGGGAGCTGTTTTTT.

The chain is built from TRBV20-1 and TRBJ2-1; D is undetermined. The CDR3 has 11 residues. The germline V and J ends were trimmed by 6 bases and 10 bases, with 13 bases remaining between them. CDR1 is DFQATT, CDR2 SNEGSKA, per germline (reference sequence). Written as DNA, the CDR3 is TGCAGTGCCAACCTTCCAGGAGAGCAGTTCTTC. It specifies CSANLPGEQFF.

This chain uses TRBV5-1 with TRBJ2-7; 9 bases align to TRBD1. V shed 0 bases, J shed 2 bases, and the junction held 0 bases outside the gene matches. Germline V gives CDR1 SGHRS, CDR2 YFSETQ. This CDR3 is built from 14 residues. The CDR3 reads CASSLGQGAYEQYF. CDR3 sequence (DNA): TGCGCCAGCAGCTTGGGACAGGGGGCCTACGAGCAGTACTTC. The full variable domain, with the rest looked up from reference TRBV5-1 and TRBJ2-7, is KAGVTQTPRYLIKTRGQQVTLSCSPISGHRSVSWYQQTPGQGLQFLFEYFSETQRNKGNFPGRFSGRQFSNSRSEMNVSTLELGDSALYLCASSLGQGAYEQYFGPGTRLTVT.

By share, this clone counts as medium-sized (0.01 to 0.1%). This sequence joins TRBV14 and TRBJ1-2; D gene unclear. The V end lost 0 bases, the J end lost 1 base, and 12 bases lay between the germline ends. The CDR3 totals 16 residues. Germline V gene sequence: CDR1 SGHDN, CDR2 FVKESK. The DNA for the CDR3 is TGTGCCAGCAGCCAAGATTTACAACCGTTTAACTATGGCTACACCTTC. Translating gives CASSQDLQPFNYGYTF.

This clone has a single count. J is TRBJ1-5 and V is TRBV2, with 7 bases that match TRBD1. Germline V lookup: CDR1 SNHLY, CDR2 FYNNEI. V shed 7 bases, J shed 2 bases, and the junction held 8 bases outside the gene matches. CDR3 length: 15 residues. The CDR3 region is CASNLQGTGNQPQHF. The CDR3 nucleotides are TGTGCCAGCAACCTACAGGGGACGGGCAATCAGCCCCAGCATTTT.

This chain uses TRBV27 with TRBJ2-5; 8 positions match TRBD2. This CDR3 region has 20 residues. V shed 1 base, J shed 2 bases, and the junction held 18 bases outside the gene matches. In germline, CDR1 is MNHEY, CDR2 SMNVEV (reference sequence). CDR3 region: CASSLLRRAASGSRQETQYF. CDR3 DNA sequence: TGTGCCAGCAGTTTATTGCGGAGGGCGGCTAGCGGGTCCCGTCAAGAGACCCAGTACTTC.

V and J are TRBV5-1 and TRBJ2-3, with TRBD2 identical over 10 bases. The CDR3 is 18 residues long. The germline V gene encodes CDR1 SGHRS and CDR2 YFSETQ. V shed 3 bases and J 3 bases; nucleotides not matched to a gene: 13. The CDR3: CASSSPTASGRLTDTQYF. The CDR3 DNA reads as TGCGCCAGCAGCTCCCCCACAGCTAGCGGGAGATTGACAGATACGCAGTATTTT.

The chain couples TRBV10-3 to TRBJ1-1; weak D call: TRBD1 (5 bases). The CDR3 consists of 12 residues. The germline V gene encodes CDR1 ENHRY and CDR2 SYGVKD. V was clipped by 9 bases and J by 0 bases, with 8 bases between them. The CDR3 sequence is CAIRQMNTEAFF. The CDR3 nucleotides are TGTGCCATTAGACAGATGAACACTGAAGCTTTCTTT.

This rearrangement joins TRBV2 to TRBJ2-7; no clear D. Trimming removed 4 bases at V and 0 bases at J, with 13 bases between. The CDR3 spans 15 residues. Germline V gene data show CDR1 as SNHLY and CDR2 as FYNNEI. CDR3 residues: CASSADLTGSYEQYF. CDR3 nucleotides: TGTGCCAGCAGTGCCGATCTGACGGGCTCCTACGAGCAGTACTTC.

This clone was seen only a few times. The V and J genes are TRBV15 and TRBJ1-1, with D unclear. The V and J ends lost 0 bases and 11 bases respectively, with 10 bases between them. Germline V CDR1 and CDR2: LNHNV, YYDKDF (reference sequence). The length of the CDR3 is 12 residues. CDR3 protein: CATSRDFTRAFF. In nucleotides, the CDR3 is TGTGCCACCAGCAGAGATTTTACGCGGGCTTTCTTT.

CDR3 nucleotide sequence: TGTGCCAGCAGCCCAGGGACAGACCGAGGAAACACCATATATTTT. Translated: CASSPGTDRGNTIYF. This chain links TRBV7-9 with TRBJ1-3; TRBD1 matches 7 bases. V trimming: 5 bases; J trimming: 4 bases; junction bases outside the gene matches: 8. The CDR3 sequence is 15 residues long. Per the germline V gene, CDR1 is SEHNR and CDR2 is FQNEAQ (reference sequence).

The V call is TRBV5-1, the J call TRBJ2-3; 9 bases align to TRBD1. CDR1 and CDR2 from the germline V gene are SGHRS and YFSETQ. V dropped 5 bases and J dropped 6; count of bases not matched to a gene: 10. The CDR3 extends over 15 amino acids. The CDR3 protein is CASRRTGEKLDTQYF. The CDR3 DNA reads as TGCGCCAGCAGACGGACAGGGGAGAAATTGGATACGCAGTATTTT.

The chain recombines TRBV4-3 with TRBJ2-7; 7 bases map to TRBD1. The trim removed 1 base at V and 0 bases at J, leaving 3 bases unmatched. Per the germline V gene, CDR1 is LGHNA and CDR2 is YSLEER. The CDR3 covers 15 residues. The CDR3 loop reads CASSQGQGSSYEQYF. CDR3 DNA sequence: TGCGCCAGCAGCCAAGGACAGGGTTCCTCCTACGAGCAGTACTTC.

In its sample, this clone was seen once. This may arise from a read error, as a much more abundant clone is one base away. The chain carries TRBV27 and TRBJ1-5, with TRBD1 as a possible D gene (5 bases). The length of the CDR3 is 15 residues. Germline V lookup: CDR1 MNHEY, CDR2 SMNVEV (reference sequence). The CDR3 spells CTSSLGRGGGQPQHF. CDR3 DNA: TGTACCAGCAGTTTAGGGCGCGGGGGTGGTCAGCCCCAGCATTTT.

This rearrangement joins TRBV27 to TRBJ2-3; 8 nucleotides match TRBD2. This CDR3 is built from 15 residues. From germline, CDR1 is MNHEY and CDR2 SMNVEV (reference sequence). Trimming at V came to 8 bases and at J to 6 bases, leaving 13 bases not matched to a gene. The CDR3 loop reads CASSREGPRVDTQYF. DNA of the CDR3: TGTGCCAGCTCCCGGGAGGGCCCGCGGGTGGATACGCAGTATTTT.